The rows below give T cell receptor beta chains drawn from one sample of a study of cytomegalovirus exposure and HLA in healthy donors. Method: immunoSEQ multiplex PCR; TCRdb's copy keeps in-frame clones and lacks some. The data show 130,000 or so clones, with approximately 80% seen just once and roughly 2.4% held by the top ten. The material sequenced was PBMCs. The receptor set was obtained from a woman aged 35 to 49 in good health and CMV-seronegative. Both conserved end residues are part of each CDR3. Clone size is stated in some rows and not others, as once, few, many or a class when expanded.

V gene,clone size,CDR3 length,CDR3 protein
TRBV6-5,-,16,CASSYSGRTMNTEAFF
TRBV15,-,14,CATSITGGGTEAFF
TRBV5-1,-,14,CASSPTGVNYEQYF
TRBV28,once,14,CASSSEQGLDGYTF
TRBV11-2,-,14,CASSLMGGGGSAFF
TRBV7-9,-,12,CASSNHRAEAFF
TRBV15,-,19,CATSRKTILAGGPYNEQFF
TRBV28,-,14,CASSHLYSQETQYF
TRBV6-1,-,14,CASSKTGVLTEAFF
TRBV29-1,-,14,CSGVDRGGSNEQFF
TRBV6-5,-,15,CASSPIAGGWYEQYF
TRBV10-3,-,14,CAISGTASTDTQYF
TRBV11-2,-,15,CASSLDLLRMHGYTF
TRBV7-9,-,13,CASSQGTLDEQFF
TRBV6-1,-,15,CASTAFSLDRGEAFF
TRBV11-2,-,15,CASSSPAGGKDEQFF
TRBV30,-,15,CASEEKMGARDIQYF
TRBV11-2,-,19,CASSPHSPSIGLANYGYTF
TRBV7-2,-,11,CASSPLYEQYF
TRBV28,-,16,CASSLGEEGLAYEQYF
TRBV30,once,19,CAWSVEERAGGKLTDTQYF
TRBV6-1,-,14,CASSVGRDPYGYTF
TRBV28,-,16,CASSSPSRGKNTEAFF
TRBV15,-,18,CATSRDPEGAVSNQPQHF
TRBV6-6,-,14,CASSYGDREYEQYF
TRBV9,-,15,CASSVSGAPYNEQFF
TRBV5-8,-,14,CASSYALRGQPQHF
TRBV4-3,-,15,CASSQGQGNTGEPFF
TRBV13,-,17,CASSPRFGRGATDTQYF
TRBV1,-,16,CTSSPREFRGSYEQYF
TRBV10-1,few,13,CASPGGSNYGYTF
TRBV27,-,16,CASSPIAEGSTGELFF
TRBV4-1,-,14,CASSQPTGGDEAFF
TRBV5-4,-,15,CASSLGDRGAGELFF
TRBV7-9,-,15,CASSSGLAGGETQYF
TRBV21-1,-,18,CASTETSGSEIVTYEQYF
TRBV5-1,-,15,CASSGRMGNTGELFF
TRBV19,-,14,CASSRDRKNTEAFF
TRBV4-2,once,17,CASSQDLRQFSGNTIYF
TRBV5-1,-,14,CASSQPGTSYEQYF
TRBV27,-,15,CASSFRWNQGTEAFF
TRBV6-1,-,14,CASRPGQMNTEAFF
TRBV29-1,-,17,CSVWDRGPNSAKNIQYF
TRBV7-2,-,16,CASSKRGVGRYGEQFF
TRBV5-8,-,14,CASRPGQPNQPQHF
TRBV2,-,11,CASSELYDYTF
TRBV5-5,-,10,CASSQYEQYF
TRBV6-1,-,12,CASRANNSPLHF
TRBV4-1,once,15,CASSQGTTISYEQYF
TRBV28,-,14,CASSGTGGVTEAFF
TRBV27,-,18,CASSHSITGVAGGETQYF
TRBV11-2,-,14,CASSLLAPTDTQYF
TRBV4-1,-,13,CASKGQGTTEAFF
TRBV19,once,15,CASSAQTGLNQPQHF